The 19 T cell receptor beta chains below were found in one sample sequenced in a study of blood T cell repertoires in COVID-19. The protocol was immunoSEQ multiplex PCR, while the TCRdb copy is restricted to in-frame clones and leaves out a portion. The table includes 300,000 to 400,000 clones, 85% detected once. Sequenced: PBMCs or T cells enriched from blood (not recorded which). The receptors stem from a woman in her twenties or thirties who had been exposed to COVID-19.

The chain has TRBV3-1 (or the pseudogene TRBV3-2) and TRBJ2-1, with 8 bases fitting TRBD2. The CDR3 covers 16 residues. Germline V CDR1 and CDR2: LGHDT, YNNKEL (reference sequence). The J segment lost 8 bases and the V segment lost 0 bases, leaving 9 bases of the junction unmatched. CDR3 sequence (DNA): TGTGCCAGCAGCCAAGAAATAGCGGGGTTGTTCGATGAGCAGTTCTTC. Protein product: CASSQEIAGLFDEQFF.

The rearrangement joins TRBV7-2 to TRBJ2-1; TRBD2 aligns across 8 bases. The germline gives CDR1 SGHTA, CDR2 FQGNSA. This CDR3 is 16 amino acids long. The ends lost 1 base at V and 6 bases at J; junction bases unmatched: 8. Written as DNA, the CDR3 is TGTGCCAGCAGCTTAGATCGGGGGGGCCCGCTCAATGAGCAGTTCTTC. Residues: CASSLDRGGPLNEQFF. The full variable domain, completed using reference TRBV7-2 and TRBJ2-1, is GAGVSQSPSNKVTEKGKDVELRCDPISGHTALYWYRQSLGQGLEFLIYFQGNSAPDKSGLPSDRFSAERTGGSVSTLTIQRTQQEDSAVYLCASSLDRGGPLNEQFFGPGTRLTVL.

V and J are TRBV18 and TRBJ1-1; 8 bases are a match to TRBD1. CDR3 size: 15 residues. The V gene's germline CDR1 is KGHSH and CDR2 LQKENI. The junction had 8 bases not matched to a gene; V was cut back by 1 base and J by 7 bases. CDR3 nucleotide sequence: TGTGCCAGCTCACCACGTGTGACAGGGGCCCGTGAAGCTTTCTTT. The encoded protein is CASSPRVTGAREAFF.

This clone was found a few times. CDR3 in DNA: TGTGCCAGCAGTGAATATGGGACAACAGATACGCAGTATTTT. Protein sequence: CASSEYGTTDTQYF. V and J are TRBV25-1 and TRBJ2-3; D may be TRBD1 (6 bases). The CDR3 loop spans 14 amino acids. CDR1 and CDR2 (germline): MGHDK, SYGVNS. V was clipped by 0 bases and J by 3 bases, with 7 bases between them.

CDR3 DNA sequence: TGTGCCAGCTTTCGGGGGGAATGGACCGGGGAGCTGTTTTTT. Encoded protein: CASFRGEWTGELFF. The chain uses TRBV18 and TRBJ2-2, with TRBD2 identical over 7 bases. The germline gives CDR1 KGHSH, CDR2 LQKENI. The CDR3 spans 14 residues. Trimming at V came to 7 bases and at J to 5 bases, leaving 7 bases not matched to a gene.

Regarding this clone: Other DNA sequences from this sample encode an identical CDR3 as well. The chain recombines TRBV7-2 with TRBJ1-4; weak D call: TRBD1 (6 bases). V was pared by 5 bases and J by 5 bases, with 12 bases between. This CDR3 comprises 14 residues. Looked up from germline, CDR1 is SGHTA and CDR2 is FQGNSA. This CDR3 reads CASSPGGGNEKLFF. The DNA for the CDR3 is TGTGCCAGCAGCCCTGGGGGGGGCAATGAAAAACTGTTTTTT.

CDR3 residues: CASTRTGYHSQPQHF. Written as DNA, the CDR3 is TGTGCCAGCACCCGAACAGGGTATCATAGCCAGCCCCAGCATTTT. The V gene is TRBV28, the J gene TRBJ1-5; D might be TRBD1 (6 bases). V was clipped by 7 bases and J by 7 bases, with 20 bases between them. The CDR3 is made up of 15 amino acids. Germline assignment: CDR1 MDHEN and CDR2 SYDVKM.

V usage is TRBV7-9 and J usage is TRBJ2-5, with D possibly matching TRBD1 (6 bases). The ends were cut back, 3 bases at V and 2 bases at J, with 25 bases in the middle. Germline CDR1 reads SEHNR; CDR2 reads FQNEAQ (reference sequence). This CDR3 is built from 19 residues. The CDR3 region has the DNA TGTGCCAGCAGCTTGCCGGACCGGACAGACATCTTATCTCAAGAGACCCAGTACTTC. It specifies CASSLPDRTDILSQETQYF.

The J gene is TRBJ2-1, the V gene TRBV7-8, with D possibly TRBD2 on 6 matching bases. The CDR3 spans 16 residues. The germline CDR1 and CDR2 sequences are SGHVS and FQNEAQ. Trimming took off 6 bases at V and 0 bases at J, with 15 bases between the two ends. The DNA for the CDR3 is TGTGCCAGCAGTTCGAATTGGGGGGACTCCTACAATGAGCAGTTCTTC. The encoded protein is CASSSNWGDSYNEQFF.

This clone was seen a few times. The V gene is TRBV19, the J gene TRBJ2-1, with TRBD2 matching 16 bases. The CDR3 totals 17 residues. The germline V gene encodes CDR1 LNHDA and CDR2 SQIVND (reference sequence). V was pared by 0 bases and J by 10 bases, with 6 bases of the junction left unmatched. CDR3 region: CASSIDGTSGRAPEQFF. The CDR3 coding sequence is TGTGCCAGTAGTATAGACGGGACTAGCGGGAGGGCCCCAGAGCAGTTCTTC.

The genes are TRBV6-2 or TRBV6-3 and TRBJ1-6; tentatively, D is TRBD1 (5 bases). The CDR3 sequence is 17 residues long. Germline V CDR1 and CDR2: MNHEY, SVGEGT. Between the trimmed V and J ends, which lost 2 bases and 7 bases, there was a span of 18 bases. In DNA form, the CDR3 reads TGTGCCAGCAGTTACCCCCCCGGCAGGGATCGAAATTCACCCCTCCACTTT. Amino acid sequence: CASSYPPGRDRNSPLHF.

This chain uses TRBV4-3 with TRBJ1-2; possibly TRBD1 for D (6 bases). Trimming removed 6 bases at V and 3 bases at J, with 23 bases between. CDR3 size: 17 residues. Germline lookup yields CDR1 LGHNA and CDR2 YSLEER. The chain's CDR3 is CASRSLGGQGRDYGYTF. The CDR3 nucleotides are TGCGCCAGCAGATCCCTCGGGGGGCAGGGAAGGGACTATGGCTACACCTTC.

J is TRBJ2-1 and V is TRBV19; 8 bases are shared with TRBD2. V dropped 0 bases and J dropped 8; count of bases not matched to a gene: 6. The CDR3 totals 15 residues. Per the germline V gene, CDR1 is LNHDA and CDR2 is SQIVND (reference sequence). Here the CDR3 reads CASSIEGTSLDEQFF. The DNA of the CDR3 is TGTGCCAGTAGTATAGAGGGGACTAGTTTAGATGAGCAGTTCTTC.

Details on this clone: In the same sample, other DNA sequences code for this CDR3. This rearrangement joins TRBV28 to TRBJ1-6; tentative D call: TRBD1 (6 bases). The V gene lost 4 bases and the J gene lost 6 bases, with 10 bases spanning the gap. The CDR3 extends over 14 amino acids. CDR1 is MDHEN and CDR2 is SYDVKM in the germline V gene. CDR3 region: CASSSGGLNSPLHF. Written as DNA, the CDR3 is TGTGCCAGCAGTTCCGGGGGGCTTAATTCACCCCTCCACTTT. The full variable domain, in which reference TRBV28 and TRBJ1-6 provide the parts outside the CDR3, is DVKVTQSSRYLVKRTGEKVFLECVQDMDHENMFWYRQDPGLGLRLIYFSYDVKMKEKGDIPEGYSVSREKKERFSLILESASTNQTSMYLCASSSGGLNSPLHFGNGTRLTVT.

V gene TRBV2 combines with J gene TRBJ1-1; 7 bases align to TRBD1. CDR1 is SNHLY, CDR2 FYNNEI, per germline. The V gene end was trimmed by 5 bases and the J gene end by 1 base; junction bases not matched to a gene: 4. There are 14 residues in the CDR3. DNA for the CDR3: TGTGCCAGCAGTATGAGGGACAGGAACACTGAAGCTTTCTTT. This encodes CASSMRDRNTEAFF.

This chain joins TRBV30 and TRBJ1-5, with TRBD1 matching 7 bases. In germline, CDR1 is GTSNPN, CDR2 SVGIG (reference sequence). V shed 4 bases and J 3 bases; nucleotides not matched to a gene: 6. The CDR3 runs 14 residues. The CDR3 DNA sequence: TGTGCCTGGATTACTACAGGGGACAATCAGCCCCAGCATTTT. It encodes CAWITTGDNQPQHF. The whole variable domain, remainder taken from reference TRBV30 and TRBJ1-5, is SQTIHQWPATLVQPVGSPLSLECTVEGTSNPNLYWYRQAAGRGLQLLFYSVGIGQISSEVPQNLSASRPQDRQFILSSKKLLLSDSGFYLCAWITTGDNQPQHFGDGTRLSIL.

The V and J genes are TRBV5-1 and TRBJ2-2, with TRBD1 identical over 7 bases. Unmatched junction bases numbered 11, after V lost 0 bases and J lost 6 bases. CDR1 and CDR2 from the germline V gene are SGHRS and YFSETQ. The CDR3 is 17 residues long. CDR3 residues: CASSLATGTNIAGELFF. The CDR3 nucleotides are TGCGCCAGCAGCTTGGCGACAGGGACGAATATCGCCGGGGAGCTGTTTTTT.

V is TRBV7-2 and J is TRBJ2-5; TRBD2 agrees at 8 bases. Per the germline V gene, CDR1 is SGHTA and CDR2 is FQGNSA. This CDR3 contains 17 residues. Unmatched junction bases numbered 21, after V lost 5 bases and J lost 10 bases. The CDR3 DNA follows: TGTGCCAGCAGCCCCTGGGGAATCGGGGGGGCCTTTGATGACCAGTACTTC. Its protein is CASSPWGIGGAFDDQYF.

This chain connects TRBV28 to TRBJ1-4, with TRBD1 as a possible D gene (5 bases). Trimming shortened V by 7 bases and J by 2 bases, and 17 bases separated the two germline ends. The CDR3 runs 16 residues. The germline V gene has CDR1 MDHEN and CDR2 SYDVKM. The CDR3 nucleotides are TGTGCCAGCACCGGTATTCGGGGGACCACTAATGAAAAACTGTTTTTT. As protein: CASTGIRGTTNEKLFF.